This T cell receptor (beta chain) was sequenced for a study of cytotoxic CD8 clonotypes in ibrutinib-treated CLL. Across the study: Patients attained some 25 partial and 2 complete responses; at median about 74 months, around 14 remained remitted while about twelve progressed. Among the samples, the mean was approximately 250,000 productive templates and 85,000 to 100,000 productive rearrangements. Notes on the study in general: Shared public clonotypes were rare, and on treatment they either got smaller or stayed the same. Clonality showed a rise at ibrutinib response that reversed toward baseline at progression.

Details on this clone: As yet, its antigen is unknown.

The repertoire was sequenced with immunoSEQ multiplex PCR; TCRdb's copy has only in-frame clones and lacks some. The repertoire holds about 300,000 clones, about 72% seen once, with about 5.7% in the top ten. Germline assignment: CDR1 SGHTA and CDR2 FQGNSA. The CDR3 spans 16 residues. Trimming removed 2 bases from V and 10 bases from J; junction bases left unmatched: 9. This TCR derives from a human donor with chronic lymphocytic leukemia. This sequence joins TRBV7-2 and TRBJ2-2; 11 bases are a match to TRBD2. The sequencing used PBMCs, collected at disease progression, from a patient treated with ibrutinib. The CDR3 DNA follows: TGTGCCAGCAGCTTATGGATCGGGACTAGCGGATCGGAGCTGTTTTTT. Translating it yields CASSLWIGTSGSELFF.